This TCR beta chain was found in a study of T cell clonotyping in hematopoietic cell transplantation. Broader study findings: Pathologically expanded recipient clonotypes increased progressively from day 30 to day 180 as diversity fell. At the given depth, recipient repertoires were over 95% de novo clonotypes.

Note on this clone: The antigen is not known.

Repertoires were generated with immunoSEQ multiplex PCR, while TCRdb's copy carries only in-frame clones and drops some. This sample has 70,000 or so clones, with 90% to 95% found just once. The CDR3 sequence is 16 residues long. V lost 4 bases to trimming and J lost 6 bases; unmatched junction nucleotides: 6. Germline V lookup: CDR1 SGHRS, CDR2 YFSETQ. Sequencing was performed on peripheral blood mononuclear cells. The clonotype comes from a man aged 45-65 years in good health. Some clones in this sample may be carry-over from other donors' samples. J is TRBJ2-2 and V is TRBV5-1; 13 bases align to TRBD2. The chain's CDR3 is CASSPGLAGVAGELFF. Here the CDR3 DNA reads TGCGCCAGCAGCCCAGGACTAGCGGGGGTGGCCGGGGAGCTGTTTTTT.